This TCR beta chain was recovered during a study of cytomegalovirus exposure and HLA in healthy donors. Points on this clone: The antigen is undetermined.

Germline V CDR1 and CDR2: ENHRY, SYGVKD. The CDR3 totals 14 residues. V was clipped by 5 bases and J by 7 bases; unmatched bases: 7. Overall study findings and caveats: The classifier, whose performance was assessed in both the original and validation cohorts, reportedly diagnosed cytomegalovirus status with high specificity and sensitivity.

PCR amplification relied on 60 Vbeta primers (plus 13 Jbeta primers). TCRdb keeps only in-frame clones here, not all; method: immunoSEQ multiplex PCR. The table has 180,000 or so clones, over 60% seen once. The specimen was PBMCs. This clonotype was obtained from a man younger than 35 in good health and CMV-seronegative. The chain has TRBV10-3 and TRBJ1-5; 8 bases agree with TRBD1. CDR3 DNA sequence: TGTGCCATCAGTTTTGACAGGGGCGGACAGCCCCAGCATTTT. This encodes CAISFDRGGQPQHF.